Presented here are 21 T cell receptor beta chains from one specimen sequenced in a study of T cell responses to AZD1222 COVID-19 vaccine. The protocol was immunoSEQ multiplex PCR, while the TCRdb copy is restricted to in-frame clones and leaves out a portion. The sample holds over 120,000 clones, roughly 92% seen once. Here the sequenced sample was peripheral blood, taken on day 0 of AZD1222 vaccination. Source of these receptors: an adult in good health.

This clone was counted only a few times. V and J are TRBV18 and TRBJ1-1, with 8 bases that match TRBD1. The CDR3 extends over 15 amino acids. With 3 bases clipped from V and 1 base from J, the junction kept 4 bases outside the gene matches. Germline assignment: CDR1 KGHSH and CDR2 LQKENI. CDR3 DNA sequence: TGTGCCAGCTCACCTACGACAGGGGCGAACACTGAAGCTTTCTTT. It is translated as CASSPTTGANTEAFF.

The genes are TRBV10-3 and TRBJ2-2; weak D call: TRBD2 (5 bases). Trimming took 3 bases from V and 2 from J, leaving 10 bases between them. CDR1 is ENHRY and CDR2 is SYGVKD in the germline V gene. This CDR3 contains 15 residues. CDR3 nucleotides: TGTGCCATCAGTGATAAGACTATCAACACCGGGGAGCTGTTTTTT. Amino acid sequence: CAISDKTINTGELFF.

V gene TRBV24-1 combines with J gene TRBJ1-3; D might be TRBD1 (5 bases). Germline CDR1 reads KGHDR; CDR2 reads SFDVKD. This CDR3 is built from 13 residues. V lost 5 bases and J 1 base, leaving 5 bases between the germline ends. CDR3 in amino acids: CATSGGSGNTIYF. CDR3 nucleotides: TGTGCCACCAGTGGGGGGTCTGGAAACACCATATATTTT.

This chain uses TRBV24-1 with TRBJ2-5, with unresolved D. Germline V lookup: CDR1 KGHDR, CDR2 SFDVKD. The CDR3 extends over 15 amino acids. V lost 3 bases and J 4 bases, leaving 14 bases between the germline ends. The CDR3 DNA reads TGTGCCACCAGTGATGCCTGGACGGATACAGAGACCCAGTACTTC. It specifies CATSDAWTDTETQYF.

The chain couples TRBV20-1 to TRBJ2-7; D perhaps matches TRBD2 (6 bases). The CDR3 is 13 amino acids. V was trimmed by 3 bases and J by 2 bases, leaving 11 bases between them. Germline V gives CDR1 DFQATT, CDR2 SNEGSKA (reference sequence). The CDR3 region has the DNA TGCAGTGCTAGTGGAGGGACCCCCTACGAGCAGTACTTC. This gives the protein CSASGGTPYEQYF.

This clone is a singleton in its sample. CDR3: CASSRSSSGNTIYF. DNA of the CDR3: TGTGCCAGCTCAAGATCCTCCTCTGGAAACACCATATATTTT. The chain uses TRBV25-1 and TRBJ1-3; D gene unclear. The CDR3 is 14 amino acids. The germline V and J ends were trimmed by 8 bases and 0 bases, with 11 bases remaining between them. Germline V gives CDR1 MGHDK, CDR2 SYGVNS.

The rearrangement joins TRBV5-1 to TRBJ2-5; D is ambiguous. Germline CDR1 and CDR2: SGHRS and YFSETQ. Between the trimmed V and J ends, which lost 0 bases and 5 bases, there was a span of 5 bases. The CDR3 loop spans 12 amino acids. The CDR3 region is CASSLARETQYF. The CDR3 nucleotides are TGCGCCAGCAGCTTGGCCAGGGAGACCCAGTACTTC.

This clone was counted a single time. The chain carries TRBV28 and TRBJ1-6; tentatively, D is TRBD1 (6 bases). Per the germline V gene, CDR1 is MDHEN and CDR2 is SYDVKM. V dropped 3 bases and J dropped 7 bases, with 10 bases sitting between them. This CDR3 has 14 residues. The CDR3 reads CASSLQGINSPLHF. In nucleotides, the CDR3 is TGTGCCAGCAGTTTGCAGGGGATAAATTCACCCCTCCACTTT.

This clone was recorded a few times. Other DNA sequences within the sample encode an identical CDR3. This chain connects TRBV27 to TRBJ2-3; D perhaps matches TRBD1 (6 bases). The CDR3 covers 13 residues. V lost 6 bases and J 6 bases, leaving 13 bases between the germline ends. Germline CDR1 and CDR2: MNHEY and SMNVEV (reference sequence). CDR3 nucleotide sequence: TGTGCCAGCAGGACAGGTGCGGTGGATACGCAGTATTTT. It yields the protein CASRTGAVDTQYF.

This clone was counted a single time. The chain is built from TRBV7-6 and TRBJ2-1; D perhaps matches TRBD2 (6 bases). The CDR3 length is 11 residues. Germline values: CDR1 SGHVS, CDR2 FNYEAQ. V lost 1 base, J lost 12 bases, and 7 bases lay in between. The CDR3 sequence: CASSLGGGQFF. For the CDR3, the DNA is TGTGCCAGCAGCTTAGGGGGAGGGCAGTTCTTC.

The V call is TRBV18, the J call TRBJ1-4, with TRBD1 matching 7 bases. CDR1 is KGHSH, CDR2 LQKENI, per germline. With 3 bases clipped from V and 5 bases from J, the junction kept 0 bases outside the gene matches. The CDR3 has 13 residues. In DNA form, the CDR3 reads TGTGCCAGCTCACCGGGACAGAATGAAAAACTGTTTTTT. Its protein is CASSPGQNEKLFF.

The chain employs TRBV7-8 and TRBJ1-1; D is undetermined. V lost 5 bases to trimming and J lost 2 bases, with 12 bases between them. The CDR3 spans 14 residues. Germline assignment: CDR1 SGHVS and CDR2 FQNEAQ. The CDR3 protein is CASSPGRQNTEAFF. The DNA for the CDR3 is TGTGCCAGCAGCCCCGGACGGCAAAACACTGAAGCTTTCTTT.

CDR3 nucleotide sequence: TGTGCCAGCAGCTTGGAGTGGGGCGGGGAGCTGTTTTTT. This codes for CASSLEWGGELFF. The gene calls are TRBV5-5 and TRBJ2-2, with D hard to call. Germline V gene data show CDR1 as SGHKS and CDR2 as YYEKEE (reference sequence). CDR3 length: 13 residues. V was pared by 0 bases and J by 7 bases, with 7 bases between.

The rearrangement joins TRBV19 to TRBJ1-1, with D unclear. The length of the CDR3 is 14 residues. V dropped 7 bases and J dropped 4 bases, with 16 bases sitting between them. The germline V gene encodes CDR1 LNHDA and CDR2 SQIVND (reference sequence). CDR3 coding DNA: TGTGCCAGTACTAGAGGCCAACGGGGCACTGAAGCTTTCTTT. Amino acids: CASTRGQRGTEAFF.

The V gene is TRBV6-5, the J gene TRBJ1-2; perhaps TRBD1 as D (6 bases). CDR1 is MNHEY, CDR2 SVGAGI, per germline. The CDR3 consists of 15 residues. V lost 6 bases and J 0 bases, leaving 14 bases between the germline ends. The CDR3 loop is CASSLTGIPNYGYTF. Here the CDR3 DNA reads TGTGCCAGCAGCCTTACAGGGATCCCTAACTATGGCTACACCTTC.

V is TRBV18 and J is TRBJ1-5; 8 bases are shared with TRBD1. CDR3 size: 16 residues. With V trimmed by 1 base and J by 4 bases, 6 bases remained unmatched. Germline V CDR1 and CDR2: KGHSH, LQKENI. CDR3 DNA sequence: TGTGCCAGCTCACCACGAACAGGGGGTCTAAATCAGCCCCAGCATTTT. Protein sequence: CASSPRTGGLNQPQHF.

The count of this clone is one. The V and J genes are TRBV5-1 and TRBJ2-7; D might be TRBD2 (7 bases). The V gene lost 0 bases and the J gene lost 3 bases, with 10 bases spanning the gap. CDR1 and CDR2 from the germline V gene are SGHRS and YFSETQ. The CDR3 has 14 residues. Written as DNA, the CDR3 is TGCGCCAGCAGCTTGGAAAGGGGGGGCTACGAGCAGTACTTC. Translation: CASSLERGGYEQYF.

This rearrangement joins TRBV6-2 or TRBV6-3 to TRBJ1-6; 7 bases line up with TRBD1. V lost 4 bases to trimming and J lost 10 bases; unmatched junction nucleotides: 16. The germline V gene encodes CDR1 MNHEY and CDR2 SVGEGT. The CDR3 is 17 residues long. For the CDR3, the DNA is TGTGCCAGCAGTTTCCTAGGACAGGAGACCTTTTCGTCACCCCTCCACTTT. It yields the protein CASSFLGQETFSSPLHF.

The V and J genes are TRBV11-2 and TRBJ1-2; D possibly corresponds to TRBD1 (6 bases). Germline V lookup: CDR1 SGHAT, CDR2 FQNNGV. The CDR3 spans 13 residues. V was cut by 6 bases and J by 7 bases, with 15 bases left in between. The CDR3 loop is CASRPTGKGGYTF. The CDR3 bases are TGTGCCAGCAGACCAACAGGGAAGGGTGGCTACACCTTC.

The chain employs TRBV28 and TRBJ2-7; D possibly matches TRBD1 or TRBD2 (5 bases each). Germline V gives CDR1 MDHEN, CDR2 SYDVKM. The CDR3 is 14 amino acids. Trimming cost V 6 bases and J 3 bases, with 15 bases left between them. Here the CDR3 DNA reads TGTGCCAGCAGATGGGGACCAGGAAACTACGAGCAGTACTTC. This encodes CASRWGPGNYEQYF.

The CDR3 nucleotides are TGTGCCGGAGCCGGGACGGCGGACGAGCAGTACTTC. This translates into CAGAGTADEQYF. The chain links TRBV6-5 to TRBJ2-7; the D call may be TRBD1 or TRBD2 (5 bases each). V was shortened by 11 bases and J by 5 bases, with 16 bases between the two germline ends. The CDR3 runs to 12 residues. Germline V gene sequence: CDR1 MNHEY, CDR2 SVGAGI.